This is a list of T cell receptor beta chains from one sample in a study of CD8 T cells in ankylosing spondylitis. A single record per CDR3 protein comes from TCRdb applying MiXCR to the 5' RACE reads. The sample holds a few hundred thousand distinct CDR3 sequences, approximately 12% seen once. The material sequenced was blood, either unsorted or a sorted T cell fraction (not recorded which). The receptors derive from a male donor with ankylosing spondylitis or in good health (not recorded which). Each CDR3 is given with its conserved first and last residue. D genes are given only for firm matches. Expanded clones are given a class, and other clones once, few, many or no size at all.

V	J	size	D	DNA	CDR3
TRBV29-1	TRBJ1-2	few	.	TGCAGCGTTGAGGACCACTGGGATGGCTACACCTTC	CSVEDHWDGYTF
TRBV7-8	TRBJ2-3	few	.	TGTGCCAGCAGCCCCTGGGGGAGGGCAGGGGCTGTCCGTAGCACAGATACGCAGTATTTT	CASSPWGRAGAVRSTDTQYF
TRBV5-1	TRBJ2-1	many	.	TGCGCCAGCAGCTTGGAGGGGGGGGATAATGAGCAGTTCTTC	CASSLEGGDNEQFF
TRBV5-1	TRBJ2-3	many	.	TGCGCCAGCAGCTTGATGCGGAGCACAGATACGCAGTATTTT	CASSLMRSTDTQYF
TRBV2	TRBJ1-6	many	.	TGTGCCAGCGTGGATATCCATAATTCACCCCTCCACTTT	CASVDIHNSPLHF
TRBV5-5	TRBJ2-5	many	.	TGTGCCAGCAGCCCTGAAACCGGGCCAGAGACCCAGTACTTC	CASSPETGPETQYF
TRBV12-3/TRBV12-4	TRBJ2-7	many	.	TGTGCCAGCAGCAGGACCCTTTACGAGCAGTACTTC	CASSRTLYEQYF
TRBV20-1	TRBJ1-2	many	.	TGCAGTGCTAGAGATAACACGGCCCTCTATGGCTACACCTTC	CSARDNTALYGYTF
TRBV2	TRBJ1-1	many	.	TGTGCCAGCAGCCTAAGGACAGAGAACACTGAAGCTTTCTTT	CASSLRTENTEAFF
TRBV2	TRBJ2-4	.	TRBD1	TGTGCCAGCAGTGGGGGGACAGGAGGTCATCTAGCCAAAAACATTCAGTACTTC	CASSGGTGGHLAKNIQYF
TRBV12-3/TRBV12-4	TRBJ2-2	many	TRBD2	TGTGCCAGCAATAAATGGTGGCTAGCGGGAGTCCGAACCGGGGAGCTGTTTTTT	CASNKWWLAGVRTGELFF
TRBV12-3/TRBV12-4	TRBJ2-7	few	.	TGTGCCAGCAGTTTAGCGCTATCGGAGCTGACCTCCTACGAGCAGTACTTC	CASSLALSELTSYEQYF
TRBV7-6	TRBJ2-2	many	.	TGTGCCAGCAGCTTGCCGGGGGGGACAGCTATAATTACCATGAACACCGGGGAGCTGTTTTTT	CASSLPGGTAIITMNTGELFF
TRBV29-1	TRBJ1-4	many	.	TGCAGCTACCGCGAGGGAACAACTAATGAAAAACTGTTTTTT	CSYREGTTNEKLFF
TRBV9	TRBJ2-3	many	TRBD2	TGTGCCAGCAGCCCCCCTGGACTAGCGGGCCAAGATACGCAGTATTTT	CASSPPGLAGQDTQYF
TRBV9	TRBJ2-2	many	TRBD2	TGTGCCAGCAGCGCACTAGCGGAAACCGGGGAGCTGTTTTTT	CASSALAETGELFF
TRBV5-1	TRBJ2-2	many	TRBD1	TGCGCCAGCTCTCCGGGACAGGGAATCGGGGAGCTGTTTTTT	CASSPGQGIGELFF
TRBV20-1	TRBJ2-1	many	TRBD2	TGCAGTGGTTTCGATCCCCGGTTGCGGGGGGGGGCTGAGCAGTTCTTC	CSGFDPRLRGGAEQFF
TRBV20-1	TRBJ1-2	many	.	TGCAGTGCTAGTTTCTGGGAACGGGTTCGGGACTACACCTTC	CSASFWERVRDYTF
TRBV9	TRBJ2-5	.	TRBD2	TGTGCCAGCAGCGTAGAAAGCGGGAGCTTACGGGAGACCCAGTACTTC	CASSVESGSLRETQYF
TRBV5-1	TRBJ2-1	many	TRBD2	TGCGCCAGCAGATTGACCGGTAGCGGGGGAAATGAGCAGTTCTTC	CASRLTGSGGNEQFF
TRBV9	TRBJ2-1	many	TRBD2	TGTGCCAGCAGCGTAAAACTAGCGGGAGTATTAAATGAGCAGTTCTTC	CASSVKLAGVLNEQFF
TRBV20-1	TRBJ2-2	many	.	TGCAGTGCTAGAGATATAGCCAGGGGAGACACCGGGGAGCTGTTTTTT	CSARDIARGDTGELFF
TRBV5-8	TRBJ2-7	many	.	TGTGCCAGCAGCCCCGGTAGCGGATATAGCTCCTACGAGCAGTACTTC	CASSPGSGYSSYEQYF
TRBV30	TRBJ2-2	.	.	TGTGCCTGGTGGCACGGGGAGCTGTTTTTT	CAWWHGELFF
TRBV7-9	TRBJ2-1	many	TRBD2	TGTGCCAGCAGCTCTCGGACTAGCCCGGGGCGCAATGAGCAGTTCTTC	CASSSRTSPGRNEQFF
TRBV7-3	TRBJ2-7	few	.	TGTGCCAGCAGCTCGGGACTTTCCTACGAGCAGTACTTC	CASSSGLSYEQYF
TRBV30	TRBJ1-1	few	.	TGTGCCTGGAGTCCAGGGACGAACACTGAAGCTTTCTTT	CAWSPGTNTEAFF
TRBV5-1	TRBJ2-3	.	.	TGCGCCAGCAGCTTGGAATACGGTGGTTTAGATACGCAGTATTTT	CASSLEYGGLDTQYF
TRBV20-1	TRBJ2-3	many	.	TGCAGTGCTAGCGAGGCCGGAAACACAGATACGCAGTATTTT	CSASEAGNTDTQYF
TRBV2	TRBJ2-2	few	TRBD2	TGTGCCAGCAGCGGGACTAGATCCGGGGAGCTGTTTTTT	CASSGTRSGELFF
TRBV4-2	TRBJ1-2	many	TRBD1	TGTGCCAGCAGCCATCCGGGGACCTGGGACAGTCGAAAGCTCTATGACTACACCTTC	CASSHPGTWDSRKLYDYTF
TRBV30	TRBJ1-2	.	.	TGTGCCTGGAGTTCCGGGCCTAACTATGGCTACACCTTC	CAWSSGPNYGYTF
TRBV24-1	TRBJ1-2	many	.	TGTGCCACCAGTGATAAGGGGGGCTATGGCTACACCTTC	CATSDKGGYGYTF
TRBV12-3/TRBV12-4	TRBJ1-4	many	.	TGTGCCAGCAGTTCTCCCCGGGGAAAACTGTTTTTT	CASSSPRGKLFF
TRBV7-9	TRBJ2-3	.	.	TGTGCCAGCAGCTTAGTCTGGCGGGGAGGTCGGACGCAGTATTTT	CASSLVWRGGRTQYF
TRBV20-1	TRBJ2-3	many	.	TGCAGTGCTGCCGCGTCGGGGATGAGGGATACGCAGTATTTT	CSAAASGMRDTQYF
TRBV20-1	TRBJ2-5	many	TRBD2	TGCAGTGCTACCCAAACGGGACTAGCGGAAGAGACCCAGTACTTC	CSATQTGLAEETQYF
TRBV19	TRBJ2-7	few	TRBD1	TGTGCCAGTAGTATTGGACAGGCCGTCTCCGACGAGCAGTACTTC	CASSIGQAVSDEQYF
TRBV7-9	TRBJ1-2	few	TRBD1	TGTGCCAGCAGCTACCAGGGGGCGAGCTATGGCTACACCTTC	CASSYQGASYGYTF
TRBV7-2	TRBJ2-2	.	TRBD2	TGTGCCAGCAGCACCCGGCTAGCGGGTACCGGGGAGCTGTTTTTT	CASSTRLAGTGELFF
TRBV29-1	TRBJ1-3	many	.	TGCAGCGTTGGGGCCAGGGGCTTGGAAAACACCATATATTTT	CSVGARGLENTIYF
TRBV28	TRBJ2-1	many	.	TGTGCCAGCAATCAGGGAACCTACAATGAGCAGTTCTTC	CASNQGTYNEQFF
TRBV5-1	TRBJ2-7	many	.	TGCGCCAGTCGACTAGACGGCCTAGAGCAGTACTTC	CASRLDGLEQYF
TRBV12-3/TRBV12-4	TRBJ2-7	.	TRBD1	TGTGCCAGCAGTGCCGGACAGGGGAATGGGCAGTACTTC	CASSAGQGNGQYF
TRBV7-6	TRBJ2-7	few	.	TGTGCCAGCAGCCCCTTCAGGACAGACCCCTACGAGCAGTACTTC	CASSPFRTDPYEQYF
TRBV7-2	TRBJ2-5	many	.	TGTGCCAGCAGCGTGAGGACGAGAGAGACCCAGTACTTC	CASSVRTRETQYF
TRBV12-3/TRBV12-4	TRBJ2-1	many	TRBD2	TGTGCCAGCAGTTTGGTCAGCGGGAGGGACAATGAGCAGTTCTTC	CASSLVSGRDNEQFF
TRBV20-1	TRBJ2-7	.	TRBD2	TGCAGGAGGAGCGGGAGATCGTACGGGCAGTACTTC	CRRSGRSYGQYF
TRBV10-3	TRBJ2-1	many	.	TGTGCCATCAGTGGGGGGGATGAGCAGTTCTTC	CAISGGDEQFF
TRBV20-1	TRBJ2-7	many	TRBD2	TGCAGTGCTAGGGGAGGCGGGAGGTACGAGCAGTACTTC	CSARGGGRYEQYF
TRBV5-1	TRBJ2-2	.	TRBD1	TGCGCCAGCAGCTCCGGACAGGGGCCGCAGAGGGAGCTGTTTTTT	CASSSGQGPQRELFF
TRBV4-1	TRBJ2-3	.	.	TGCGCCAGCAGCCAAGATTCGTTTTCGTACCGCACAGATACGCAGTATTTT	CASSQDSFSYRTDTQYF
TRBV12-3/TRBV12-4	TRBJ1-5	.	.	TGTGCCAGCAGTTTTTCGTGGGGGGAAATTAGCAATCAGCCCCAGCATTTT	CASSFSWGEISNQPQHF
TRBV5-1	TRBJ2-3	many	.	TGCGCCAGCAGCCGCCCATTGCGGGTTGAGACCACAGATACGCAGTATTTT	CASSRPLRVETTDTQYF
TRBV10-3	TRBJ2-7	.	TRBD1	TGTGCCATAACCACAGGGGGCTCCTACGAGCAGTACTTC	CAITTGGSYEQYF
TRBV10-3	TRBJ2-7	many	.	TGTGCCATCAGACAATCCTACGAGCAGTACTTC	CAIRQSYEQYF